This T cell receptor (beta chain) was recovered during a study of cytomegalovirus exposure and HLA in healthy donors. Study observations and caveats: Cytomegalovirus status, reportedly, was diagnosed with high specificity and sensitivity by the classifier. The study flagged approximately 180 TCR beta chains as cytomegalovirus-associated. HLA restriction was apparent for most CMV-associated TCR beta chains in a later analysis. With DRB1 most and HLA-C fewest, TCR association rates differed between HLA loci in a later analysis.

CDR3 length: 15 amino acids. Germline V gene sequence: CDR1 MGHRA, CDR2 YSYEKL. Unmatched junction bases numbered 6, after V lost 3 bases and J lost 6 bases. The PCR contained 60 Vbeta and 13 Jbeta primers. Profiling relied on immunoSEQ multiplex PCR, and the TCRdb table lists in-frame clones only, not all of them. The data show some 140,000 clones, under 85% seen once. This clone was seen only a few times. Its antigen is still unknown. The clonotype originates from a man aged 18 to 30 in good health and CMV-seronegative. V and J are TRBV4-1 and TRBJ1-4, with 8 bases matching TRBD1. The sequencing sample was made of PBMCs. The CDR3 coding sequence is TGCGCCAGCAGCCACCGACAGGGGAGGGATGAAAAACTGTTTTTT. It is translated as CASSHRQGRDEKLFF.